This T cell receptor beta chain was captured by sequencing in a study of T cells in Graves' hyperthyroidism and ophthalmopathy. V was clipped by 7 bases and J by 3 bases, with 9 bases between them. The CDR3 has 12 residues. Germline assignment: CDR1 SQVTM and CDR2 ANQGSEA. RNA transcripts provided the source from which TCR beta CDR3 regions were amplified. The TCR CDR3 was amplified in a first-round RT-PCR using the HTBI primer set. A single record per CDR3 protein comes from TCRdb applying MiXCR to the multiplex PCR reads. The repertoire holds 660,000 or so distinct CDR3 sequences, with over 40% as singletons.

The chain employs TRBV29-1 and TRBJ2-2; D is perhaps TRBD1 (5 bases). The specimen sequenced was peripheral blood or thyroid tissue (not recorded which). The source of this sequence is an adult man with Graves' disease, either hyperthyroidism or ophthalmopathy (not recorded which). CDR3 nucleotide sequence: TGCAGCGGGGCAGGGCACACCGGGGAGCTGTTTTTT. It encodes CSGAGHTGELFF.